This is a list of T cell receptor delta chains from one sample in a study of human gamma delta and Vdelta1 T cells. TCRdb reprocessed the PCR reads through CATT. Among 4,300 or so delta-chain clones listed, more than 20% were seen once. The specimen sequenced was naive CD27+ Vdelta1 gamma-delta T cells from blood. These receptors were obtained from a human donor in good health. The CDR3 runs from the conserved cysteine through the conserved F or W. The D gene is left open where the match is weak. A row's size may be missing; if present it is once, few, many or a size class.

V: TRDV1; size: .; D: TRDD3; J: TRDJ1; DNA: TGTGCTCTTGGGGAAATTCCTATTCTGCTGGGGGATACGACCGATAAACTCATCTTT; CDR3: CALGEIPILLGDTTDKLIF
V: TRDV1; size: .; D: TRDD3; J: TRDJ1; DNA: TGTGCTCTTGGGGGTAATTCCCCCCGCTTTAAGGGGGATACCGATAAACTCATCTTT; CDR3: CALGGNSPRFKGDTDKLIF
V: TRDV1; size: few; D: .; J: TRDJ1; DNA: TGTGCTCTTGGGGGGCCCCTTGTCTACACCGATAAACTCATCTTT; CDR3: CALGGPLVYTDKLIF
V: TRDV1; size: few; D: TRDD3; J: TRDJ1; DNA: TGCTCTGGACCTCCCTTCCCTATCCTACTGGGGGATACCGATAAACTCATCTTT; CDR3: CSGPPFPILLGDTDKLIF
V: TRDV1; size: few; D: .; J: TRDJ1; DNA: TGTGCTCTTGGGGATTCCTCTACGTACACCGATAAACTCATCTTT; CDR3: CALGDSSTYTDKLIF
V: TRDV1; size: .; D: .; J: TRDJ1; DNA: TGTGCTCTTGGGGAACTTTCGTGGAAACTCATCTTT; CDR3: CALGELSWKLIF
V: TRDV1; size: few; D: .; J: TRDJ1; DNA: TGTGCTCTTGGGGCCCCCGTATTTTATCCTGGACCCGATAAACTCATCTTT; CDR3: CALGAPVFYPGPDKLIF
V: TRDV1; size: .; D: TRDD3; J: TRDJ1; DNA: TGTGCTCTTGGGGAAATATCCATCCTGGGGGATACGTTCCAGTACACCGATAAACTCATCTTT; CDR3: CALGEISILGDTFQYTDKLIF
V: TRDV1; size: .; D: TRDD3; J: TRDJ1; DNA: TGTGCTCTTGGGGAATTAAGCAAAACCCATACGTACTGGGGGATACCCCCTCCTTACACCGATAAACTCATCTTT; CDR3: CALGELSKTHTYWGIPPPYTDKLIF
V: TRDV1; size: .; D: .; J: TRDJ1; DNA: TGTGCTCTTGGGGAACCGGTCCTATCGGGGATTAAGGGACTCATCTTT; CDR3: CALGEPVLSGIKGLIF
V: TRDV1; size: .; D: TRDD3; J: TRDJ1; DNA: TGTGCTCTTGGAGATCCCCTACCTCAGCGTCCTGGGGGATACGAGTACACCGATAAACTCATCTTT; CDR3: CALGDPLPQRPGGYEYTDKLIF
V: TRDV1; size: .; D: TRDD3; J: TRDJ1; DNA: TGTGCTCTTGGGGGAAGCCATTCTTACGTACTGGGGGATATACCTAAACTCATCTTT; CDR3: CALGGSHSYVLGDIPKLIF
V: TRDV1; size: few; D: .; J: TRDJ1; DNA: TGTGCTCTTGGGGAGCCCTACGGGACTCGGGAGGCGACCGATAAACTCATCTTT; CDR3: CALGEPYGTREATDKLIF
V: TRDV1; size: .; D: TRDD3; J: TRDJ1; DNA: TGTGCTCTTGGGGCCAGCGGGATACCAGATAAACTCATCTTT; CDR3: CALGASGIPDKLIF
V: TRDV1; size: .; D: TRDD3; J: TRDJ1; DNA: TGTGCTCTTGGGGAACTCACTCTACGTGAGGGATACGCAGGTGATAAACTCATCTTT; CDR3: CALGELTLREGYAGDKLIF
V: TRDV1; size: .; D: .; J: TRDJ1; DNA: TGTGCTCTTGGGGAAGTCATCCCTACTCATGGGCCTCCGGGGTACACCGATAAACTCATCTTT; CDR3: CALGEVIPTHGPPGYTDKLIF
V: TRDV1; size: .; D: .; J: TRDJ1; DNA: TGTGCTCTTGGGGAAGGTCCTACAGGCGGGGGAGCCGATAAACTCATCTTT; CDR3: CALGEGPTGGGADKLIF
V: TRDV1; size: few; D: TRDD3; J: TRDJ1; DNA: TGTGCTCTTGGGGAACGAGCCGAAGGAAATACCCTGGGGGATACGAGCAAGTGTGCGAGACTCATCTTT; CDR3: CALGERAEGNTLGDTSKCARLIF
V: TRDV1; size: few; D: TRDD3; J: TRDJ1; DNA: TGTGCTCTTGGGGAAGTCCCCCGAGATCCGGGGTTGTTACTGGGGGATACGCAACACACCGATAAACTCATCTTT; CDR3: CALGEVPRDPGLLLGDTQHTDKLIF
V: TRDV1; size: few; D: .; J: TRDJ1; DNA: TGTGCTCTTGGGGAACGCGTTTTCCTACATTTGATACTGGGGGACACCGATAAACTCATCTTT; CDR3: CALGERVFLHLILGDTDKLIF
V: TRDV1; size: .; D: .; J: TRDJ1; DNA: TGTGCTCTTGGGGAACGTCCCTTCCTAGGGACTGGGGGACTAGACACCGATAAACTCATCTTT; CDR3: CALGERPFLGTGGLDTDKLIF
V: TRDV1; size: .; D: .; J: TRDJ1; DNA: TGTGCTCTTGGGGAACCCTCCGGGACCAAGTACACCGATAAACTCATCTTT; CDR3: CALGEPSGTKYTDKLIF
V: TRDV1; size: few; D: TRDD3; J: TRDJ1; DNA: TGTGCTCTTGGGATCCACGAAAACTGGGGAGGTAGGACCGATAAACTCATCTTT; CDR3: CALGIHENWGGRTDKLIF
V: TRDV1; size: once; D: .; J: TRDJ1; DNA: TGTGCTCTTGGGGTTGGGATAGTGACCGATAAACTCATCTTT; CDR3: CALGVGIVTDKLIF
V: TRDV1; size: few; D: TRDD3; J: TRDJ1; DNA: TGTGCTCTTGGGGAAAGGAGGTCCTGGGGGAGGTACACCGATCACCTCATCTTT; CDR3: CALGERRSWGRYTDHLIF
V: TRDV1; size: medium-sized; D: .; J: TRDJ1; DNA: TGTGCTCTTGGGGAACCGGTGGTGTGGACGACTCCACCTAGTCCCCTACATCTGGGAACCGATAAACTCATCTTT; CDR3: CALGEPVVWTTPPSPLHLGTDKLIF
V: TRDV1; size: .; D: .; J: TRDJ1; DNA: TGTGCTCTTGGGGAACTAGATGCTACCCCCTACACCGATAAACTCATCTTT; CDR3: CALGELDATPYTDKLIF
V: TRDV1; size: medium-sized; D: .; J: TRDJ1; DNA: TGTGCTCTTGGGGGAGCCTTCCTACGGTACTGGGGGCACGGGGGAACCGATAAACTCATCTTT; CDR3: CALGGAFLRYWGHGGTDKLIF
V: TRDV1; size: .; D: .; J: TRDJ1; DNA: TGTGCTCTTGGGGAAAGGCTCCTACGCATGGCTGGGGCCGATAAACTCATCTTT; CDR3: CALGERLLRMAGADKLIF
V: TRDV1; size: few; D: .; J: TRDJ1; DNA: TGTGCTCTTGGGGCCCCCCTCTGGGGACATCTATACGATAAACTCATCTTT; CDR3: CALGAPLWGHLYDKLIF
V: TRDV1; size: .; D: .; J: TRDJ1; DNA: TGTGCTCTTGGGGAAGTGTTGTACACCGATAAACTCATCTTT; CDR3: CALGEVLYTDKLIF
V: TRDV1; size: .; D: TRDD3; J: TRDJ1; DNA: TGTGCTCTTGGGGAACTAGGCGGGACCGTTCCATACTGGGGGAGCAGAGGGCTTGACACCGATAAACTCATCTTT; CDR3: CALGELGGTVPYWGSRGLDTDKLIF
V: TRDV2; size: .; D: .; J: TRDJ1; DNA: TGTGCCTGTGTCTGGACCGATAAACTCATCTTT; CDR3: CACVWTDKLIF
V: TRDV1; size: .; D: .; J: TRDJ1; DNA: TGTGCTCTTGGGGAACTATCACCTAATCTTTCCGATAAACTCATCTTT; CDR3: CALGELSPNLSDKLIF
V: TRDV1; size: .; D: .; J: TRDJ1; DNA: TGTGCTCTTGGGAAATATTCCCTTTGGACCGATAAACTCATCTTT; CDR3: CALGKYSLWTDKLIF
V: TRDV1; size: .; D: .; J: TRDJ1; DNA: TGTGCTCTTGGGGAAGCCGCGCCTTCTTCCACTGAACTCATCTTT; CDR3: CALGEAAPSSTELIF
V: TRDV1; size: .; D: .; J: TRDJ1; DNA: TGTGCTCTTGGGAGGGGGTTCTTGTACACCGATAAACTCATCTTT; CDR3: CALGRGFLYTDKLIF
V: TRDV1; size: .; D: TRDD3; J: TRDJ1; DNA: TGTGCTCTTGGGGAAGATACTGGTGGATACGCGTATCCGAATCTTAAACAGCTCATCTTT; CDR3: CALGEDTGGYAYPNLKQLIF
V: TRDV1; size: medium-sized; D: TRDD3; J: TRDJ1; DNA: TGTGCTCTTGGGCAAGCGAAGAACCGGGTGGGGGATACACCGTACACCGATAAACTCATCTTT; CDR3: CALGQAKNRVGDTPYTDKLIF
V: TRDV1; size: .; D: TRDD3; J: TRDJ1; DNA: TGTGCTCTTGGGGAACTGGGGTACTGGGGGATACTCCGGTACACCGATAAACTCATCTTT; CDR3: CALGELGYWGILRYTDKLIF